This is a list of T cell receptor beta chains from one sample in a study of OX40 agonist ivuxolimab in advanced cancers. TCRdb keeps only in-frame clones here, not all; method: immunoSEQ multiplex PCR. The sample has about 35,000 clones, around 92% seen once. The source was CD4+ or CD8+ T cells sorted from blood, collected in a trial of the OX40 agonist ivuxolimab. The source is an adult with an advanced solid tumor such as melanoma, head and neck, liver or kidney cancer. The CDR3 runs from the conserved cysteine through the conserved F or W. The D gene is left open where the match is weak. Size tells how often a clone was seen (once, few, many) or the class of an expanded clone, and some rows leave it out.

TRBV5-3	NA	14	TRBJ2-5	NA	CARSLGVPRETQYF	TGTGCCAGAAGCTTGGGTGTCCCCAGAGAGACCCAGTACTTC
TRBV14	TRBD1	14	TRBJ2-7	NA	CASSRTGSSYEQYF	TGTGCCAGCAGCCGGACAGGGAGCTCCTACGAGCAGTACTTC
TRBV15	NA	15	TRBJ1-1	NA	CATSRDVQGNTEAFF	TGTGCCACCAGCAGAGATGTGCAGGGGAACACTGAAGCTTTCTTT
TRBV5-1	TRBD1	15	TRBJ1-5	NA	CASSEGQGLNQPQHF	TGCGCCAGCAGCGAGGGACAGGGACTCAATCAGCCCCAGCATTTT
TRBV11-2	NA	15	TRBJ2-1	once	CASSLTRSSNNEQFF	TGTGCCAGCAGCTTGACGCGCTCGTCGAACAATGAGCAGTTCTTC
TRBV7-8	TRBD2	15	TRBJ2-3	few	CASSPAGGLTDTQYF	TGTGCCAGCAGCCCAGCGGGAGGGCTCACAGATACGCAGTATTTT
TRBV4-3	NA	16	TRBJ2-7	NA	CASSQDRGTVSYEQYF	TGCGCCAGCAGCCAAGATAGAGGGACGGTCTCCTACGAGCAGTACTTC
TRBV10-1	NA	13	TRBJ2-7	NA	CASSERSSYEQYF	TGCGCCAGCAGTGAACGGAGCTCCTACGAGCAGTACTTC
TRBV11-2	NA	13	TRBJ1-2	NA	CASSLPDLYGYTF	TGTGCCAGCAGCTTACCAGACCTCTATGGCTACACCTTC
TRBV28	TRBD1	15	TRBJ1-5	NA	CASSLSRGRFQPQHF	TGTGCCAGCAGTTTATCCAGGGGGCGATTTCAGCCCCAGCATTTT
TRBV19	NA	14	TRBJ1-1	NA	CASSTRAGLAEAFF	TGTGCCAGTAGTACCAGGGCAGGGCTTGCTGAAGCTTTCTTT
TRBV9	NA	15	TRBJ2-3	NA	CASSVGGGSTDTQYF	TGTGCCAGCAGCGTAGGTGGCGGGAGCACAGATACGCAGTATTTT
TRBV27	NA	14	TRBJ2-2	NA	CASSRQDNTGELFF	TGTGCCAGCAGTCGACAGGATAACACCGGGGAGCTGTTTTTT
TRBV25-1	TRBD2	18	TRBJ2-7	NA	CASSGPATGLAGSYEQYF	TGTGCCAGCAGTGGACCGGCGACGGGACTAGCGGGAAGCTACGAGCAGTACTTC
TRBV6-6	NA	15	TRBJ1-2	NA	CASSFRSYSRYGYTF	TGTGCCAGCAGTTTTCGGTCCTACTCGCGCTATGGCTACACCTTC
TRBV10-3	NA	16	TRBJ2-1	once	CAISDSNSNLDNEQFF	TGTGCCATCAGTGATTCCAATAGTAACCTGGACAATGAGCAGTTCTTC
TRBV7-9	TRBD2	16	TRBJ2-3	once	CASSFFLAGTLDTQYF	TGTGCCAGCAGCTTTTTTCTAGCGGGTACCCTAGATACGCAGTATTTT
TRBV6-5	NA	13	TRBJ2-1	NA	CASSYGMDSEQFF	TGTGCCAGCAGTTACGGGATGGACAGTGAGCAGTTCTTC
TRBV7-2	NA	14	TRBJ2-7	NA	CASSLGDIPYEQYF	TGTGCCAGCAGCTTAGGGGACATCCCCTACGAGCAGTACTTC
TRBV6-5	NA	15	TRBJ1-5	NA	CASSYTSGGGQPQHF	TGTGCCAGCAGTTACACTTCGGGGGGGGGTCAGCCCCAGCATTTT
TRBV28	TRBD1	15	TRBJ2-7	NA	CASSFLSRGFDEQYF	TGTGCCAGCAGTTTTCTCAGCAGGGGGTTCGACGAGCAGTACTTC
TRBV19	NA	15	TRBJ2-6	NA	CATAPQGSGANVLTF	TGTGCCACCGCCCCCCAGGGATCTGGGGCCAACGTCCTGACTTTC
TRBV27	NA	13	TRBJ2-7	NA	CASSLLYRYEQYF	TGTGCCAGCAGTTTATTATACCGCTACGAGCAGTACTTC
TRBV5-5	NA	16	TRBJ2-2	NA	CASSLALGLGAGELFF	TGTGCCAGCAGCTTGGCTCTGGGTTTGGGAGCCGGGGAGCTGTTTTTT
TRBV13	TRBD1	16	TRBJ2-3	NA	CASSLRDRRSTDTQYF	TGTGCCAGCAGCCTCAGGGACAGGAGAAGCACAGATACGCAGTATTTT
TRBV4-3	TRBD2	15	TRBJ2-1	NA	CASSQGTSGSNEQFF	TGCGCCAGCAGCCAAGGAACTAGCGGGAGTAATGAGCAGTTCTTC
TRBV19	NA	18	TRBJ1-5	once	CASSRDFPFGYSNQPQHF	TGTGCCAGTAGTCGGGACTTCCCCTTCGGGTATAGCAATCAGCCCCAGCATTTT
TRBV19	NA	15	TRBJ1-5	once	CASSITGYSNQPQHF	TGTGCCAGTAGTATAACCGGGTATAGCAATCAGCCCCAGCATTTT
TRBV4-3	NA	17	TRBJ2-3	NA	CASSQETLLEGTDTQYF	TGCGCCAGCAGCCAAGAAACCTTACTGGAGGGGACAGATACGCAGTATTTT
TRBV10-2	TRBD2	15	TRBJ2-3	NA	CASRARAGVEDTQYF	TGCGCCAGCAGAGCTAGGGCGGGAGTGGAAGATACGCAGTATTTT
TRBV9	NA	14	TRBJ2-5	few	CASSVAGTQETQYF	TGTGCCAGCAGCGTAGCAGGGACCCAAGAGACCCAGTACTTC
TRBV27	NA	16	TRBJ2-3	NA	CASSTYRGFGTDTQYF	TGTGCCAGCAGTACTTACCGGGGATTTGGCACAGATACGCAGTATTTT
TRBV4-2	NA	17	TRBJ2-7	NA	CASSQGNGGGQSYEQYF	TGTGCCAGCAGCCAAGGTAACGGCGGGGGCCAGTCCTACGAGCAGTACTTC